Described below is a single T cell receptor (beta chain) sequence and its context. The antigen remains undetermined. The record originates from a study of cytomegalovirus exposure and HLA in healthy donors. Regarding the study as a whole: Under in vitro conditions, three CMV-associated chains were confirmed as specific for CMV antigens.

V was clipped by 2 bases and J by 0 bases; unmatched bases: 1. In germline, CDR1 is MNHNY, CDR2 SVGAGI (reference sequence). This CDR3 has 15 amino acids. Produced via immunoSEQ multiplex PCR; TCRdb's table is partial and in-frame only. The table includes roughly 140,000 clones, around 90% detected once. The TCR sequence derives from a woman aged 18-29 years in good health and CMV-seropositive. The source material was PBMCs. This chain uses TRBV6-6 with TRBJ2-7; TRBD2 aligns across 10 bases. Written as DNA, the CDR3 is TGTGCCAGCAGTTACGCTAGCGGGAGCTCCTACGAGCAGTACTTC. This translates into CASSYASGSSYEQYF.